The 22 T cell receptor beta chains in this list originate from one sample, sequenced in a study of blood T cell repertoires in COVID-19. TCRdb keeps only in-frame clones here, not all; method: immunoSEQ multiplex PCR. Found here are 350,000 or so clones, around 83% of them singletons; the top ten hold roughly 3%. Material for sequencing was peripheral blood. The receptors were gathered from a man between 25 and 39 years old with active or convalescent COVID-19.

The V call is TRBV29-1, the J call TRBJ1-1; 7 bases fit TRBD1. V was pared by 6 bases and J by 5 bases, with 15 bases of the junction left unmatched. The germline CDR1 and CDR2 sequences are SQVTM and ANQGSEA. This CDR3 region has 15 residues. The CDR3 loop reads CSVVTGDPRWTEAFF. The CDR3 nucleotides are TGCAGCGTAGTTACAGGGGACCCGCGGTGGACTGAAGCTTTCTTT.

This chain's CDR3 is CASSRMSTTGQETQYF. The CDR3 nucleotides read TGTGCCAGCAGCCGCATGAGCACGACAGGCCAAGAGACCCAGTACTTC. The rearrangement uses TRBV7-8 and TRBJ2-5; the D gene is possibly TRBD1 (6 bases). V was cut by 5 bases and J by 1 base, with 17 bases left in between. CDR3 length: 16 residues. In germline, CDR1 is SGHVS, CDR2 FQNEAQ. The variable domain in full, with the rest retrieved from reference TRBV7-8 and TRBJ2-5, is GAGVSQSPRYKVAKRGQDVALRCDPISGHVSLFWYQQALGQGPEFLTYFQNEAQLDKSGLPSDRFFAERPEGSVSTLKIQRTQQEDSAVYLCASSRMSTTGQETQYFGPGTRLLVL.

The rearrangement links TRBV19 to TRBJ1-2; 7 bases agree with TRBD1. CDR1 and CDR2 from the germline V gene are LNHDA and SQIVND (reference sequence). Trimming removed 3 bases from V and 4 bases from J; junction bases left unmatched: 5. There are 14 residues in the CDR3. CDR3 amino acids: CASSMEQGSYGYTF. Written as DNA, the CDR3 is TGTGCCAGTAGTATGGAACAGGGGTCCTATGGCTACACCTTC.

The V and J genes are TRBV5-4 and TRBJ2-3; maybe TRBD1 (5 bases). V was cut by 0 bases and J by 1 base, with 9 bases left in between. The CDR3 runs to 15 residues. Germline V gene lookup returns CDR1 SGHNT and CDR2 YYREEE (reference sequence). The CDR3 region is CASSLGGAGTDTQYF. CDR3 nucleotides: TGTGCCAGCAGCTTGGGGGGCGCTGGCACAGATACGCAGTATTTT.

This clone was recorded many times. The chain is built from TRBV4-2 and TRBJ2-2; 9 bases are a match to TRBD2. Germline loops: CDR1 LGHNA, CDR2 YNFKEQ. The CDR3 runs to 17 residues. V shed 3 bases and J 1 base; nucleotides not matched to a gene: 6. In nucleotides, the CDR3 is TGTGCCAGCAGCCAGCAGCTAGCGGGACTGAACACCGGGGAGCTGTTTTTT. Its protein is CASSQQLAGLNTGELFF.

The chain joins TRBV5-1 to TRBJ1-2; weak D call: TRBD1 (5 bases). The ends were cut back, 1 base at V and 8 bases at J, with 18 bases in the middle. This CDR3 is 15 amino acids long. CDR1 is SGHRS, CDR2 YFSETQ, per germline. In nucleotides, the CDR3 is TGCGCCAGCAGCTTGCGTTACACTACAAGGGGAGGCTACACCTTC. It codes for CASSLRYTTRGGYTF.

The gene calls are TRBV30 and TRBJ2-1, with D possibly TRBD2 on 5 matching bases. The CDR3 length is 14 residues. CDR1 is GTSNPN and CDR2 is SVGIG in the germline V gene (reference sequence). Trimming left V 2 bases short and J 3 bases short, with 11 bases between. The CDR3 sequence: CAWSRGNSYNEQFF. The CDR3, as DNA: TGTGCCTGGAGTCGGGGAAATAGCTACAATGAGCAGTTCTTC.

This clone has only a few counts. V usage is TRBV19 and J usage is TRBJ1-2; D might be TRBD1 (6 bases). CDR3 length: 15 residues. Trimming left V 1 base short and J 4 bases short, with 13 bases between. The V gene's germline CDR1 is LNHDA and CDR2 SQIVND (reference sequence). The CDR3 DNA follows: TGTGCCAGTAGTATAGGGCCGGGGGGCGCCTATGGCTACACCTTC. Protein sequence: CASSIGPGGAYGYTF.

The chain has TRBV5-1 and TRBJ2-3, with D perhaps TRBD2 (5 bases). Trimming removed 1 base at V and 2 bases at J, with 11 bases between. Germline CDR1 is SGHRS and CDR2 is YFSETQ. This CDR3 is 15 amino acids long. CDR3 sequence reads: CASSLYERNTDTQYF. CDR3 DNA sequence: TGCGCCAGCAGCTTGTACGAGCGGAACACAGATACGCAGTATTTT.

The V call is TRBV19, the J call TRBJ2-6, with a tentative D call TRBD1 (7 bases). CDR3 length equals 18 residues. Per the germline V gene, CDR1 is LNHDA and CDR2 is SQIVND (reference sequence). Trimming removed 4 bases at V and 2 bases at J, with 18 bases between. The CDR3 protein is CASSTETGRWTGANVLTF. CDR3 coding DNA: TGTGCCAGTAGTACGGAGACAGGGAGGTGGACTGGGGCCAACGTCCTGACTTTC.

The V call is TRBV5-1, the J call TRBJ2-1; no clear D gene. The V gene's germline CDR1 is SGHRS and CDR2 YFSETQ. CDR3 length: 14 residues. The V gene lost 3 bases and the J gene lost 7 bases, with 14 bases spanning the gap. The CDR3 loop reads CASSWANPGNEQFF. CDR3 DNA sequence: TGCGCCAGCAGCTGGGCTAACCCTGGGAATGAGCAGTTCTTC.

The chain combines TRBV6-1 with TRBJ2-1; weak D call: TRBD2 (6 bases). The germline gives CDR1 MNHNS, CDR2 SASEGT. The CDR3 runs 16 residues. With 4 bases removed from V and 3 bases from J, the gap between germline ends came to 16 bases. The CDR3 reads CASSAPRTNNYNEQFF. The CDR3 DNA sequence: TGTGCCAGCAGTGCCCCCCGGACTAACAACTACAATGAGCAGTTCTTC.

This chain uses TRBV4-1 with TRBJ1-5, with TRBD1 matching 9 bases. This CDR3 spans 17 amino acids. Germline CDR1 is MGHRA and CDR2 is YSYEKL. V was clipped by 4 bases and J by 10 bases; unmatched bases: 17. DNA for the CDR3: TGCGCCAGCAGCCGAAACCCCGGGACAGGGAAAAGCCAACCCCAGCATTTT. Translation: CASSRNPGTGKSQPQHF.

The chain employs TRBV3-1 (or the pseudogene TRBV3-2) and TRBJ2-7; tentative D call: TRBD2 (6 bases). V was trimmed by 5 bases and J by 3 bases, leaving 20 bases between them. From germline, CDR1 is LGHDT and CDR2 YNNKEL (reference sequence). This CDR3 spans 16 amino acids. The CDR3 region is CASSNEGTFELYEQYF. CDR3 DNA sequence: TGTGCCAGCAGCAACGAAGGGACTTTTGAGCTCTACGAGCAGTACTTC.

The chain couples TRBV27 to TRBJ1-2; 10 nucleotides match TRBD1. The CDR3 is 16 amino acids. The ends lost 2 bases at V and 1 base at J; junction bases unmatched: 4. Germline CDR1 reads MNHEY; CDR2 reads SMNVEV (reference sequence). The CDR3 nucleotides are TGTGCCAGCAGTTTAAAAGGGACAGGGGTTAACTATGGCTACACCTTC. This translates into CASSLKGTGVNYGYTF.

V and J are TRBV28 and TRBJ2-7; TRBD1 matches at 7 bases. The CDR3 runs 17 residues. Germline V gives CDR1 MDHEN, CDR2 SYDVKM. J gave up 4 bases and V 6 bases, and 18 bases lay outside the gene matches. This chain's CDR3 is CASSPSPGPGGSYEQYF. Here the CDR3 DNA reads TGTGCCAGCAGCCCTTCACCCGGGCCAGGGGGTTCATACGAGCAGTACTTC.

V usage is TRBV10-3 and J usage is TRBJ2-1, with D possibly being TRBD2 (6 bases). The CDR3 spans 14 residues. CDR1 and CDR2 from the germline V gene are ENHRY and SYGVKD. The V end was cut by 7 bases, the J end by 9 bases, with 19 bases between. The CDR3: CAITGRLGVSEQFF. As DNA, the CDR3 is TGTGCCATCACGGGGAGACTAGGCGTGAGTGAGCAGTTCTTC.

This clone was seen more than once but under ten times. This chain connects TRBV25-1 to TRBJ2-7, with D unresolved. Trimming left V 5 bases short and J 6 bases short, with 8 bases between. Germline V gives CDR1 MGHDK, CDR2 SYGVNS. The CDR3 loop spans 11 amino acids. The DNA for the CDR3 is TGTGCCAGCAGTACACCTCTCGAGCAGTACTTC. It translates to CASSTPLEQYF.

V usage is TRBV27 and J usage is TRBJ2-7; possibly TRBD2 for D (6 bases). From germline, CDR1 is MNHEY and CDR2 SMNVEV (reference sequence). CDR3 size: 14 residues. V lost 3 bases and J lost 3, with 12 bases in between. The CDR3 sequence: CASSFGGTYYEQYF. The CDR3 nucleotides read TGTGCCAGCAGTTTTGGCGGGACCTACTACGAGCAGTACTTC.

As for this clone: One junction end disagrees with the germline gene, perhaps due to a read error. The rearrangement links TRBV4-2 to TRBJ1-6; the D gene is possibly TRBD1 (5 bases). The CDR3 has 17 amino acids. CDR1 LGHNA and CDR2 YNFKEQ come from the germline V gene. The CDR3 DNA reads TGTGCCAGCAGTCAAGCGGCGGGGCAATCCTATAATTCACCCCTCCACTTT. It encodes CASSQAAGQSYNSPLHF.

The genes are TRBV7-2 and TRBJ2-7, with D maybe TRBD2 (6 bases). Deletions cut 2 bases from V and 1 base from J, with 9 bases between. CDR3 length: 14 amino acids. Looked up from germline, CDR1 is SGHTA and CDR2 is FQGNSA. CDR3 residues: CASSLTAGSYEQYF. Here the CDR3 DNA reads TGTGCCAGCAGCTTAACGGCGGGGTCCTACGAGCAGTACTTC. The full variable domain, its missing parts supplied by reference TRBV7-2 and TRBJ2-7, is GAGVSQSPSNKVTEKGKDVELRCDPISGHTALYWYRQSLGQGLEFLIYFQGNSAPDKSGLPSDRFSAERTGGSVSTLTIQRTQQEDSAVYLCASSLTAGSYEQYFGPGTRLTVT.

The chain combines TRBV19 with TRBJ2-1; TRBD2 agrees at 7 bases. Trimming took 3 bases from V and 0 from J; bases not matched to a gene: 8. The germline V gene has CDR1 LNHDA and CDR2 SQIVND (reference sequence). There are 17 residues in the CDR3. CDR3 in DNA: TGTGCCAGTAGTATCGGGGTCGGGAGGAGCTCCTACAATGAGCAGTTCTTC. This sequence encodes CASSIGVGRSSYNEQFF.